A single TCR beta chain is shown here with its context. V gave up 5 bases and J gave up 3 bases, with 13 bases separating them. Germline CDR1 LNHDA, CDR2 SQIVND (reference sequence). The CDR3 spans 14 residues. Universal primer sites and UMIs were introduced during 5'RACE template-switching synthesis of TCR cDNA. TCRdb reprocessed the 5' RACE reads with MiXCR, giving one entry per CDR3 protein. The data contain 150,000 or so distinct CDR3 sequences, 6.5% to 8.5% of them singletons. This sample is part of a study of T cells after yellow fever vaccination. This sequence was found in a young man who received the YFV17D yellow fever vaccine. The J gene is TRBJ2-5, the V gene TRBV19, with D possibly being TRBD1 (6 bases). The material was CD4+ T cells sorted from PBMCs, obtained about 5 days after the first yellow fever vaccination. The CDR3 coding sequence is TGTGCCAGTAGTGTTACAGGGTCGGAAGAGACCCAGTACTTC. The encoded protein is CASSVTGSEETQYF.